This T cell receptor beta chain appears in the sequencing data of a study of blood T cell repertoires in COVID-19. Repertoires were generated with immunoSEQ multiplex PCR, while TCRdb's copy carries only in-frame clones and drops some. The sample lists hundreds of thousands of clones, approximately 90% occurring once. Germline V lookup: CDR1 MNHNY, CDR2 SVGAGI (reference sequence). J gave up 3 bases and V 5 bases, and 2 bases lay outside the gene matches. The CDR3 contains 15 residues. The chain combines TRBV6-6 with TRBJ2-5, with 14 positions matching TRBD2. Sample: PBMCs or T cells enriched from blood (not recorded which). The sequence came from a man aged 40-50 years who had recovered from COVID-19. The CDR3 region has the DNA TGTGCCAGCAGTCGACTAGCGGGAGGGGAAGAGACCCAGTACTTC. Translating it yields CASSRLAGGEETQYF.